This T cell receptor beta chain derives from a study of shared clonotypes between healthy human individuals (dated by TCRdb to about 2020). Some background on the complete study: A few men and two women, aged 18 to 49 years, made up the cohort. For each donor, three plates each were used for CD4 naive and CD4 memory, two plates were used for CD8 naive, and one plate was used for CD8 memory. Blood TCR repertoires of 5 or 6 healthy adults were deeply sequenced to estimate repertoire size and the extent of clonotype sharing between individuals. Libraries were prepared and TCR repertoires were sequenced by different laboratories using diverse techniques, in order to increase sequencing depth and limit assay-specific biases. Each donor's leukapheresis produced roughly between about 0.8 and 8.9 billion PBMCs. What the study reported, not specific to this receptor: Based on pairwise subsampling, the degree of clonotype sharing among donors was expected to be affected by sequencing depth. Sampling was limited to blood, and TCR repertoires in tissue likely differ from TCR repertoires in blood. Rarefaction of sorted-subset datasets indicated incomplete sequencing despite the large sequencing depth. Naive subsets generally had larger estimated clonotype richness than memory subsets. Sharing across a handful of donors was observed for approximately 4.6% of naive CD4, 3.5% of naive CD8, about 2.5% of memory CD4, and about 0.4% of memory CD8 clonotypes. Compared with non-shared clonotypes, the clonotypes found in all four sorted-subset donors had higher generation probabilities. Because the study included a small number of donors, the genetic and exposure-history diversity represented was limited.

V is trimmed back by 5 bases and J by 3 bases, and the junction contains 7 bases that no gene match accounts for. CDR1 is given as MDHEN and CDR2 as SYDVKM, both from the germline V gene. The CDR3 starts with the cysteine, ends with the phenylalanine, and has 15 residues. This entry keeps only the CDR3 DNA: 45 bases, framed from base 1. Using the deep immunoSEQ assay, multiplex PCR amplified TCR CDR3 regions from genomic DNA. For each cell subset, the extracted genomic DNA was distributed evenly across all wells of several immunoSEQ 96-well plates, and each plate served as one replicate. For sorted subsets, approximately 0.2 ug of genomic DNA, equivalent to 25,000 to 35,000 T cell genomes, went into each replicate PCR. Purified libraries were measured with a Qubit 3.0 fluorometer, size-checked on a Bioanalyzer 2100, and measured again with the KAPA Library Quantification kit. Every immunoSEQ 96-well plate was sequenced on a separate single-read 150-cycle Illumina NextSeq 550 flow cell. Under the source paper's analysis protocol: Because only junctional sequences without quality scores were contained in the immunoSEQ output, filtering matching that applied to full-length reads could not be performed. Sequences were annotated with PyIR, a Python wrapper for IgBLAST v1.9, and V/J genes and CDR3 were assigned using IMGT germline references. Reads were removed for weak V/J assignments (E-value above 1e-6), missing CDR3, stop codons, out-of-frame junctions, or ambiguous translated residues. V3J clonotypes were defined as sequences sharing an identical inferred V gene, J gene, and CDR3 amino acid sequence. Percentage overlap between repertoires was calculated by dividing the number of shared unique clonotypes by the size of the smaller repertoire. Three approaches were used to assess repertoire richness: RTK rarefaction, the Chao1 estimator, and Recon v2.1 estimates of unobserved clonotypes. Generation probabilities were computed with OLGA for all TCRbeta clonotypes obtained by the gDNA method from several donors. TCRdb re-hosts the immuneACCESS table, in-frame sequences only. Its copies lack some clones; in the studies checked, an unresolved V gene accounts for under half of them, and the cause for the rest is not known. V and J calls plus clone size are reproduced from that table; the DNA served to infer D and trimming. This sample has about 2.2 million clones in its table, and around 93% of those were observed once. The ten top clones hold 1.5% to 2% of the sample.

For this clone: What antigen it recognizes has not been identified. No much larger clonotype is one base removed from it; base qualities were not supplied.

CD8 naive samples were obtained by positive selection for CCR7 among CD45RO-negative cells, yielding a CD45RA+CCR7+ population from which TemRA cells were excluded. Donors were healthy HIV-negative adults with no recently reported acute infections or vaccinations. Every donor was a Caucasian adult living in Nashville, Tennessee, USA. Blood was obtained by leukapheresis, after which PBMCs were separated by Ficoll-Histopaque density gradient centrifugation and cryopreserved in liquid nitrogen vapor phase. Analytical flow cytometry was used to check the purity and quantity of each magnetically sorted T cell population. From each sorted fraction, genomic DNA was isolated and quantified by UV absorbance on a Nanodrop 2000c.

This clonotype was obtained from a man between 18 and 29 years old in good health. Some clones in this sample may be carry-over from other donors' samples. Sequenced sample: naive CD8+ T cells from PBMCs. In the paper's terms, the cell subset or site label means: CD45RA+CCR7+. The receptor chain draws on TRBV28 and TRBJ1-5; TRBD1 agrees with 7 junctional bases. The base sequence is TGTGCCAGCAGTCCCCCGGACAGGTCCAATCAGCCCCAGCATTTT. Translated, it reads CASSPPDRSNQPQHF.